This T cell receptor (beta chain) derives from a study of blood T cell repertoires in COVID-19. This CDR3 has 15 residues. Per the germline V gene, CDR1 is SEHNR and CDR2 is FQNEAQ (reference sequence). Deletions cut 1 base from V and 5 bases from J, with 14 bases between. Libraries were prepared by immunoSEQ multiplex PCR; TCRdb keeps only in-frame clonotypes and omits some of them. The sample carries about 210,000 clones, more than 75% recorded once. The chain links TRBV7-9 to TRBJ2-5; a possible D gene is TRBD1 (5 bases). The sample consisted of peripheral blood. The sequence was collected from a woman aged 55-69 years with COVID-19, enrolled during active disease. The CDR3 here is CASSLGQGERETQYF. The CDR3 DNA reads TGTGCCAGCAGCTTAGGCCAGGGTGAGAGGGAGACCCAGTACTTC.